The 28 T cell receptor beta chains below come from one sample, sequenced in a study of blood T cell repertoires in COVID-19. Clones were read by immunoSEQ multiplex PCR, and TCRdb kept only the in-frame ones, dropping some. The sample lists under 95,000 clones; over 75% were seen once. Sequenced material: peripheral blood. These receptors came from a human donor in a cohort sampled during active COVID-19.

This clone was detected only once. CDR3 loop: CASSLSGGQNYEQYF. DNA for the CDR3: TGTGCCAGCAGTTTGAGCGGGGGGCAAAACTACGAGCAGTACTTC. V and J are TRBV27 and TRBJ2-7, with 9 positions matching TRBD2. V trimming: 3 bases; J trimming: 3 bases; junction bases outside the gene matches: 6. Germline V lookup: CDR1 MNHEY, CDR2 SMNVEV (reference sequence). This CDR3 is 15 amino acids long.

V gene TRBV7-9 combines with J gene TRBJ2-5, with D possibly being TRBD1 (6 bases). Between the trimmed V and J ends, which lost 5 bases and 1 base, there was a span of 17 bases. Germline CDR1 reads SEHNR; CDR2 reads FQNEAQ (reference sequence). The CDR3 length is 16 residues. CDR3 region: CASSLVETGPQETQYF. The CDR3, as DNA: TGTGCCAGCAGCCTCGTAGAAACAGGGCCCCAAGAGACCCAGTACTTC.

This chain uses TRBV7-2 with TRBJ2-5, with TRBD1 matching over 9 bases. J was trimmed by 5 bases and V by 2 bases; bases with no gene match: 3. Germline assignment: CDR1 SGHTA and CDR2 FQGNSA. The CDR3 length is 14 residues. CDR3: CASSLRDREETQYF. In DNA form, the CDR3 reads TGTGCCAGCAGCTTAAGGGACAGGGAGGAGACCCAGTACTTC.

The chain employs TRBV5-1 and TRBJ1-1; D uncertain. V lost 4 bases and J lost 2, with 3 bases in between. This CDR3 region has 11 residues. The germline V gene encodes CDR1 SGHRS and CDR2 YFSETQ. CDR3 coding DNA: TGCGCCAGCAGCCTCAACACTGAAGCTTTCTTT. Protein product: CASSLNTEAFF.

The V gene is TRBV3-1 (or the pseudogene TRBV3-2), the J gene TRBJ2-7; 10 bases fit TRBD1. V was pared by 5 bases and J by 9 bases, with 10 bases of the junction left unmatched. The germline V gene has CDR1 LGHDT and CDR2 YNNKEL (reference sequence). The CDR3 runs 14 residues. CDR3 loop: CASSSTGTGDLQYF. The CDR3 DNA follows: TGTGCCAGCAGCTCAACCGGGACAGGGGACCTGCAGTACTTC.

The rearrangement joins TRBV7-2 to TRBJ2-2; D gene unclear. Trimming took off 8 bases at V and 7 bases at J, with 5 bases between the two ends. Germline lookup yields CDR1 SGHTA and CDR2 FQGNSA. There are 10 residues in the CDR3. The CDR3 loop reads CASLFGELFF. The CDR3 DNA sequence: TGTGCCAGCCTCTTCGGGGAGCTGTTTTTT. The full variable domain, with the rest looked up from reference TRBV7-2 and TRBJ2-2, is GAGVSQSPSNKVTEKGKDVELRCDPISGHTALYWYRQSLGQGLEFLIYFQGNSAPDKSGLPSDRFSAERTGGSVSTLTIQRTQQEDSAVYLCASLFGELFFGEGSRLTVL.

The V call is TRBV28, the J call TRBJ1-5; a possible D gene is TRBD1 (5 bases). CDR3 length: 13 residues. The germline V gene encodes CDR1 MDHEN and CDR2 SYDVKM. V was trimmed by 6 bases and J by 5 bases, leaving 11 bases between them. This CDR3 reads CASSLDSDQPQHF. The CDR3 DNA reads TGTGCCAGCAGCCTAGACAGCGATCAGCCCCAGCATTTT.

The chain links TRBV5-4 to TRBJ2-7; 12 positions match TRBD2. This CDR3 comprises 15 residues. Losses at the gene ends were 7 bases for V and 7 bases for J; bases not matched to a gene: 12. Germline CDR1 SGHNT, CDR2 YYREEE (reference sequence). The CDR3 DNA follows: TGTGCCAGCGGGTCGAGACTAGCGGGAGCGGAGGAGCAGTACTTC. It is translated as CASGSRLAGAEEQYF.

The chain couples TRBV28 to TRBJ1-4; D remains ambiguous. V gave up 5 bases and J gave up 7 bases, with 14 bases separating them. CDR1 MDHEN and CDR2 SYDVKM come from the germline V gene. CDR3 length: 14 residues. CDR3: CASSPPGFGEKLFF. The CDR3 DNA is TGTGCCAGCAGTCCCCCGGGGTTTGGTGAAAAACTGTTTTTT.

This chain joins TRBV15 and TRBJ2-1; possibly TRBD2 for D (5 bases). This CDR3 is built from 14 residues. Trimming cost V 0 bases and J 8 bases, with 11 bases left between them. Germline V gene lookup returns CDR1 LNHNV and CDR2 YYDKDF (reference sequence). The CDR3 here is CATSREELGDEQFF. CDR3 bases: TGTGCCACCAGCAGAGAAGAATTGGGAGATGAGCAGTTCTTC. The full variable domain, in which reference TRBV15 and TRBJ2-1 provide the parts outside the CDR3, is DAMVIQNPRYQVTQFGKPVTLSCSQTLNHNVMYWYQQKSSQAPKLLFHYYDKDFNNEADTPDNFQSRRPNTSFCFLDIRSPGLGDTAMYLCATSREELGDEQFFGPGTRLTVL.

The J gene is TRBJ2-7, the V gene TRBV5-1; no clear D. The CDR3 sequence is 12 residues long. The germline V gene has CDR1 SGHRS and CDR2 YFSETQ. V shed 0 bases and J shed 7 bases, with 8 bases lying between them. DNA of the CDR3: TGCGCCAGCAGCTTGGCATCGGAGGAGCAGTACTTC. Residues: CASSLASEEQYF.

The gene calls are TRBV6-5 and TRBJ1-2, with D possibly being TRBD1 (6 bases). This CDR3 spans 12 amino acids. The V gene lost 7 bases and the J gene lost 7 bases, with 13 bases spanning the gap. Germline CDR1 is MNHEY and CDR2 is SVGAGI. The CDR3 spells CASNRLRGGYTF. In nucleotides, the CDR3 is TGTGCCAGCAACCGACTCAGGGGTGGCTACACCTTC.

CDR3 sequence: CASSLRSAGGYNEQFF. DNA of the CDR3: TGTGCCAGCAGTTTACGGTCCGCAGGGGGGTACAATGAGCAGTTCTTC. The chain employs TRBV28 and TRBJ2-1; maybe TRBD1 (7 bases). The germline V and J ends were trimmed by 2 bases and 4 bases, with 15 bases remaining between them. The CDR3 runs 16 residues. Germline CDR1 reads MDHEN; CDR2 reads SYDVKM. Variable domain in full (rest from reference TRBV28 and TRBJ2-1): DVKVTQSSRYLVKRTGEKVFLECVQDMDHENMFWYRQDPGLGLRLIYFSYDVKMKEKGDIPEGYSVSREKKERFSLILESASTNQTSMYLCASSLRSAGGYNEQFFGPGTRLTVL.

The chain joins TRBV7-3 to TRBJ2-3, with D perhaps TRBD2 (5 bases). Trimming took 1 base from V and 9 from J, leaving 8 bases between them. Looked up from germline, CDR1 is SGHTA and CDR2 is FQGTGA. The CDR3 spans 12 residues. The CDR3 region has the DNA TGTGCCAGCAGCTTAATCGGAGGAACGCAGTATTTT. Its protein product is CASSLIGGTQYF.

This chain links TRBV5-1 with TRBJ1-5; D unclear. Trimming left V 2 bases short and J 9 bases short, with 12 bases between. Germline assignment: CDR1 SGHRS and CDR2 YFSETQ. CDR3 length equals 13 residues. The CDR3: CASSFSESGPQHF. DNA of the CDR3: TGCGCCAGCAGCTTTTCAGAGAGCGGGCCCCAGCATTTT.

This clone was seen just once. This chain uses TRBV7-9 with TRBJ2-1; TRBD2 matches 11 bases. V lost 1 base and J lost 6; bases outside the gene matches: 2. The CDR3 has 15 amino acids. The germline V gene encodes CDR1 SEHNR and CDR2 FQNEAQ (reference sequence). CDR3: CASSLELAGVNEQFF. CDR3 DNA: TGTGCCAGCAGCTTAGAACTAGCGGGAGTCAATGAGCAGTTCTTC.

CDR3 loop: CASSETGLHTDTQYF. The DNA for the CDR3 is TGTGCCAGCAGTGAGACAGGGCTTCACACAGATACGCAGTATTTT. The V gene is TRBV2, the J gene TRBJ2-3, with 7 bases aligning to TRBD1. Germline lookup yields CDR1 SNHLY and CDR2 FYNNEI. CDR3 length: 15 residues. V shed 3 bases and J 2 bases; nucleotides not matched to a gene: 5.

This chain joins TRBV20-1 and TRBJ1-1; possibly TRBD1 for D (5 bases). CDR1 and CDR2 from the germline V gene are DFQATT and SNEGSKA (reference sequence). Trimming stripped 3 bases from V and 1 base from J, with 12 bases between. The length of the CDR3 is 14 residues. The CDR3 coding sequence is TGCAGTGCTAGTTCGTCAGGGCCGAACACTGAAGCTTTCTTT. The encoded protein is CSASSSGPNTEAFF.

This chain uses TRBV4-3 with TRBJ2-7, with a weak D call TRBD2 (5 bases). Germline V gene sequence: CDR1 LGHNA, CDR2 YSLEER. V shed 3 bases and J shed 4 bases, with 16 bases lying between them. The CDR3 runs to 15 residues. CDR3 amino acids: CASSHSLVLPYEQYF. The CDR3 region has the DNA TGCGCCAGCAGCCATTCACTAGTTCTCCCTTACGAGCAGTACTTC.

DNA of the CDR3: TGTGCCAGCTCAACGTTAGCGGGAGCCACAGATACGCAGTATTTT. It yields the protein CASSTLAGATDTQYF. This rearrangement joins TRBV18 to TRBJ2-3; 9 bases match TRBD2. CDR1 and CDR2 from the germline V gene are KGHSH and LQKENI. V was clipped by 5 bases and J by 2 bases; unmatched bases: 5. The CDR3 is 15 amino acids.

V is TRBV7-9 and J is TRBJ2-5; 12 nucleotides agree with TRBD2. Germline CDR1 is SEHNR and CDR2 is FQNEAQ (reference sequence). After removal of 3 bases from V and 5 bases from J, the junction contained 1 base not matched to a gene. CDR3 length: 14 residues. CDR3 in DNA: TGTGCCAGCAGCTTCGGACTAGCGGGGGAGACCCAGTACTTC. Translating it yields CASSFGLAGETQYF.

The genes are TRBV19 and TRBJ2-3, with TRBD2 matching 9 bases. The J segment lost 1 base and the V segment lost 5 bases, leaving 16 bases of the junction unmatched. Germline values: CDR1 LNHDA, CDR2 SQIVND (reference sequence). The CDR3 extends over 19 amino acids. The CDR3 DNA reads TGTGCCAGTAGTGCCGGCGGGGGGGGAATAAGACGCGGCACAGATACGCAGTATTTT. The encoded protein is CASSAGGGGIRRGTDTQYF.

In the case of this clone: The sample carries other DNA sequences with the same CDR3. The rearrangement joins TRBV5-4 to TRBJ1-4; TRBD1 aligns across 8 bases. The CDR3 has 15 residues. CDR1 SGHNT and CDR2 YYREEE come from the germline V gene (reference sequence). The V and J ends lost 0 bases and 5 bases, in that order; junction bases with no gene match: 3. The CDR3: CASSLGTGLNEKLFF. CDR3 sequence (DNA): TGTGCCAGCAGCTTGGGGACAGGGTTGAATGAAAAACTGTTTTTT. Filled out from reference TRBV5-4 and TRBJ1-4, the complete variable domain reads ETGVTQSPTHLIKTRGQQVTLRCSSQSGHNTVSWYQQALGQGPQFIFQYYREEENGRGNFPPRFSGLQFPNYSSELNVNALELDDSALYLCASSLGTGLNEKLFFGSGTQLSVL.

In its sample, this clone was seen once. The chain joins TRBV5-1 to TRBJ2-1, with D tentatively TRBD1 (5 bases). The V gene lost 4 bases and the J gene lost 0 bases, with 14 bases spanning the gap. The germline CDR1 and CDR2 sequences are SGHRS and YFSETQ. This CDR3 has 16 amino acids. In DNA, the CDR3 is TGCGCCAGCAGCAGGGCAGGGTCTAGCTCCTACAATGAGCAGTTCTTC. Translated: CASSRAGSSSYNEQFF. Full variable domain (missing parts from reference TRBV5-1 and TRBJ2-1): KAGVTQTPRYLIKTRGQQVTLSCSPISGHRSVSWYQQTPGQGLQFLFEYFSETQRNKGNFPGRFSGRQFSNSRSEMNVSTLELGDSALYLCASSRAGSSSYNEQFFGPGTRLTVL.

The chain uses TRBV11-2 and TRBJ2-7, with 11 bases matching TRBD2. With V trimmed by 5 bases and J by 4 bases, 4 bases remained unmatched. Germline CDR1 reads SGHAT; CDR2 reads FQNNGV. The CDR3 extends over 14 amino acids. Here the CDR3 DNA reads TGTGCCAGCAGCCGACTAGCGGGAAGATACGAGCAGTACTTC. This codes for CASSRLAGRYEQYF.

J is TRBJ2-1 and V is TRBV9; 8 nucleotides agree with TRBD2. CDR3 length: 18 residues. The germline V gene has CDR1 SGDLS and CDR2 YYNGEE. Germline trimming cut 5 bases from V and 0 bases from J; bases unmatched to any gene: 13. DNA of the CDR3: TGTGCCAGCAGTGAAAATCCAATAGCGGGAACCTCCTACAATGAGCAGTTCTTC. Translated, it gives CASSENPIAGTSYNEQFF.

The chain employs TRBV4-1 and TRBJ1-1; a weak D match, TRBD1 (5 bases). V was shortened by 3 bases and J by 4 bases, with 12 bases between the two germline ends. This CDR3 comprises 14 residues. Germline loops: CDR1 MGHRA, CDR2 YSYEKL. The CDR3 DNA reads as TGCGCCAGCAGCCATGGGGTGGGGCCCACTGAAGCTTTCTTT. It is translated as CASSHGVGPTEAFF.

CDR3 sequence (DNA): TGTGCCAGCAGTGGTGACAGCCAAGAGACCCAGTACTTC. It specifies CASSGDSQETQYF. J is TRBJ2-5 and V is TRBV2; D may be TRBD1 (5 bases). This CDR3 is 13 amino acids long. Deletions cut 4 bases from V and 1 base from J, with 7 bases between. The V gene's germline CDR1 is SNHLY and CDR2 FYNNEI.